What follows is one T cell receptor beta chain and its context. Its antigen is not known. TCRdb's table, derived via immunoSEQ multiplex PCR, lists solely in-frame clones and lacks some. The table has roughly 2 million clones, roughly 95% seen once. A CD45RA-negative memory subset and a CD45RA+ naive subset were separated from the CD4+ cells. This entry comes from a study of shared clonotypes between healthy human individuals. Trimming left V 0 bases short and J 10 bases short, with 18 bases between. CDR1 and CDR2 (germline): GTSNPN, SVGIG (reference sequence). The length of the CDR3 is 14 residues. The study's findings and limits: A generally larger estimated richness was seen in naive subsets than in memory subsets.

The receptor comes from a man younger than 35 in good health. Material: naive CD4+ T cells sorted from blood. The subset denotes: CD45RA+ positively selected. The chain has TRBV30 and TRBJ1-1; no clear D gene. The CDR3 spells CAWSVQIVGGVAFF. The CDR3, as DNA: TGTGCCTGGAGTGTACAGATAGTGGGAGGTGTAGCTTTCTTT.